This T cell receptor (beta chain) stems from a study of shared clonotypes between healthy human individuals. The CDR3 runs 16 residues. Germline CDR1 reads SGHAT; CDR2 reads FQDESV (reference sequence). V lost 3 bases and J 3 bases, leaving 17 bases between the germline ends. Replicate sorted-subset PCRs were loaded with 150 to 200 ng DNA, 31,000 or so T cell genomes. As handled by the study authors: As immunoSEQ supplied junction-only sequences (without quality scores), filtering differed. The data were produced by immunoSEQ multiplex PCR, yet TCRdb's version contains in-frame clones alone and is incomplete. From that table come the V and J calls and clone size; the DNA was used to work out D and trimming. This repertoire shows around 1.6 million clones, 95% to 99% found once; its top ten account for roughly 0.45%.

Sequenced: naive CD4+ T cells sorted from blood. Subset given: CD45RA+ positively selected. The sequence was collected from a man younger than 45 in good health. This chain links TRBV11-1 with TRBJ1-1; D is perhaps TRBD1 (6 bases). The CDR3 sequence: CASSLALRGGHTEAFF. The CDR3, as DNA: TGTGCCAGCAGCTTGGCCCTGAGGGGGGGCCACACTGAAGCTTTCTTT.